The sequence of this T cell receptor beta chain was determined in a study of T cells after yellow fever vaccination. In the study overall: SMART-Seq v4 Ultra Low Input handled preparation of low-cell-number fractions.

Study-level points and caveats: CD4 and CD8 compartments shared a small share of clonotypes, likely from convergent recombination. Though weaker, the secondary response peaked faster, on day 5 versus 15.

This clonotype has at least ten counts. Its antigen remains unidentified. The CDR3 spans 15 residues. The germline gives CDR1 MNHNY, CDR2 SVGAGI (reference sequence). J lost 4 bases, V lost 5 bases, and 7 bases had no gene match. Template-switching 5'RACE yielded the TCR cDNA; a universal primer site and UMIs were added in the process. TCRdb re-called the 5' RACE reads through MiXCR, storing one row per CDR3 protein. There are 250,000 to 350,000 distinct CDR3 sequences in the sample; approximately 8% occur only once, and 3% to 3.5% lies in the top ten. The clonotype was recovered from a man between 18 and 29 years old who received the YFV17D yellow fever vaccine. The chain links TRBV6-6 to TRBJ2-5, with TRBD2 matching over 10 bases. The sample consisted of CD4+ T cells sorted from PBMCs, taken 5 days after the yellow fever booster vaccination. The CDR3 DNA reads as TGTGCCAGCAGTGAACTAGCGGGGACCCTAGAGACCCAGTACTTC. Residues: CASSELAGTLETQYF.